These 19 T cell receptor beta chains came from one sample sequenced in a study of T cell changes during pregnancy in multiple sclerosis (dated by TCRdb to between 2018 and 2021). The library was generated by the immunoSEQ multiplex PCR assay. TCRdb took over this immuneACCESS table, retaining in-frame rearrangements with V and J assigned. Such tables are incomplete; in checked studies, under half of the missing clones stem from an unresolved V gene, and the remainder is unexplained. The sample table lists more than 65,000 clones, 90% to 95% of them with a count of one. The ten largest clonotypes hold 0.4% to 0.45% of the sample. This sample comprised CD4+ T cells from peripheral blood mononuclear cells, obtained before pregnancy. These receptors all come from a female donor with multiple sclerosis, enrolled in a pregnancy study.

J is TRBJ1-1 and V is TRBV28; 9 bases map to TRBD1. The CDR3 sequence is 16 residues long. Germline values: CDR1 MDHEN, CDR2 SYDVKM. Trimming cost V 2 bases and J 5 bases; bases outside gene matches: 9. Written as DNA, the CDR3 is TGTGCCAGCAGTTTAACAGGGGGCTCGGGTCGAACTGAAGCTTTCTTT. It is translated as CASSLTGGSGRTEAFF.

V gene TRBV28 combines with J gene TRBJ1-5; 8 bases are a match to TRBD1. The ends lost 6 bases at V and 6 bases at J; junction bases unmatched: 4. Germline V gene lookup returns CDR1 MDHEN and CDR2 SYDVKM. The CDR3 consists of 13 residues. The CDR3 loop reads CASSETGAQPQHF. CDR3 nucleotide sequence: TGTGCCAGCAGCGAGACAGGGGCTCAGCCCCAGCATTTT.

The chain recombines TRBV2 with TRBJ2-1; maybe TRBD2 (6 bases). The length of the CDR3 is 15 residues. Germline V lookup: CDR1 SNHLY, CDR2 FYNNEI. V dropped 4 bases and J dropped 4 bases, with 14 bases sitting between them. The CDR3 sequence is CASSVDSGSYNEQFF. CDR3 bases: TGTGCCAGCAGTGTTGATAGCGGATCATACAATGAGCAGTTCTTC.

DNA of the CDR3: TGTGCCAGCAGTTCCCTCGAGACCCAGTACTTC. It translates to CASSSLETQYF. The chain recombines TRBV6-6 with TRBJ2-5, with D hard to call. Germline CDR1 reads MNHNY; CDR2 reads SVGAGI (reference sequence). Trimming removed 4 bases at V and 5 bases at J, with 5 bases between. The CDR3 is 11 amino acids.

The chain uses TRBV28 and TRBJ2-5, with D perhaps TRBD1 (5 bases). The CDR3 has 13 amino acids. Looked up from germline, CDR1 is MDHEN and CDR2 is SYDVKM. CDR3 protein: CEESQGGRETQYF. Written as DNA, the CDR3 is TGTGAGGAATCCCAGGGTGGACGAGAGACCCAGTACTTC.

This chain connects TRBV19 to TRBJ1-5, with 9 bases that match TRBD1. The CDR3 spans 15 residues. Per the germline V gene, CDR1 is LNHDA and CDR2 is SQIVND (reference sequence). Unmatched junction bases numbered 5, after V lost 4 bases and J lost 4 bases. Written as DNA, the CDR3 is TGTGCCAGTAGTAAACCCGGGACAGGGAATCAGCCCCAGCATTTT. It specifies CASSKPGTGNQPQHF.

This clone was seen once. J is TRBJ1-1 and V is TRBV29-1; perhaps TRBD1 as D (5 bases). CDR3 size: 14 residues. From germline, CDR1 is SQVTM and CDR2 ANQGSEA. Trimming removed 4 bases at V and 2 bases at J, with 14 bases between. CDR3 bases: TGCAGCGTTGTGGGTGGAGGGGTTAACACTGAAGCTTTCTTT. Protein sequence: CSVVGGGVNTEAFF.

This chain joins TRBV10-3 and TRBJ2-2, with TRBD2 matching 16 bases. CDR1 is ENHRY, CDR2 SYGVKD, per germline. The CDR3 is 19 residues long. V was pared by 7 bases and J by 7 bases, with 15 bases of the junction left unmatched. CDR3 residues: CAITSNPPGLAGGVGELFF. CDR3 bases: TGTGCCATCACTTCCAACCCTCCGGGACTAGCGGGAGGGGTCGGGGAGCTGTTTTTT.

The rearrangement links TRBV5-5 to TRBJ1-5; 7 nucleotides line up with TRBD1. Trimming at V came to 2 bases and at J to 6 bases, leaving 5 bases not matched to a gene. Germline V lookup: CDR1 SGHKS, CDR2 YYEKEE (reference sequence). The CDR3 runs 14 residues. In nucleotides, the CDR3 is TGTGCCAGCAGCTTACTGACAGGGATTCAGCCCCAGCATTTT. Its protein product is CASSLLTGIQPQHF. The full variable domain, its missing parts supplied by reference TRBV5-5 and TRBJ1-5, is DAGVTQSPTHLIKTRGQQVTLRCSPISGHKSVSWYQQVLGQGPQFIFQYYEKEERGRGNFPDRFSARQFPNYSSELNVNALLLGDSALYLCASSLLTGIQPQHFGDGTRLSIL.

This sequence joins TRBV28 and TRBJ1-1, with 10 bases fitting TRBD1. Germline-derived CDR1 and CDR2 are MDHEN and SYDVKM. This CDR3 has 19 residues. V lost 1 base, J lost 1 base, and 12 bases stayed unmatched. The CDR3 nucleotides read TGTGCCAGCAGTTTATCCCCCCCGGGACAGGGGCTTCGGAACACTGAAGCTTTCTTT. The encoded protein is CASSLSPPGQGLRNTEAFF.

This chain connects TRBV5-1 to TRBJ1-1; TRBD1 is a possible D gene (6 bases). This CDR3 comprises 16 residues. V lost 0 bases to trimming and J lost 4 bases, with 16 bases between them. Germline V CDR1 and CDR2: SGHRS, YFSETQ. CDR3 protein: CASSLALGRGSTEAFF. In nucleotides, the CDR3 is TGCGCCAGCAGCTTGGCCTTGGGAAGGGGGAGCACTGAAGCTTTCTTT.

The chain couples TRBV28 to TRBJ1-1; 8 positions agree with TRBD1. The CDR3 has 14 amino acids. From germline, CDR1 is MDHEN and CDR2 SYDVKM. V was clipped by 5 bases and J by 1 base; unmatched bases: 3. The DNA of the CDR3 is TGTGCCAGCAGTCAGGGGGCGAGGAACACTGAAGCTTTCTTT. Translation: CASSQGARNTEAFF.

The gene calls are TRBV5-1 and TRBJ1-4, with a possible D match to TRBD1 (6 bases). CDR1 SGHRS and CDR2 YFSETQ come from the germline V gene. V was pared by 5 bases and J by 7 bases, with 15 bases between. CDR3 size: 14 residues. The CDR3 coding sequence is TGCGCCAGCAGAGTGGGGACAAGCGTTGAAAAACTGTTTTTT. Protein: CASRVGTSVEKLFF.

The CDR3 DNA follows: TGTGCCAGCAGCTTAGGGCCCTCGGGAGCGCAAGAGACCCAGTACTTC. Its translation: CASSLGPSGAQETQYF. This chain joins TRBV7-3 and TRBJ2-5, with D perhaps matching TRBD2 (6 bases). CDR1 SGHTA and CDR2 FQGTGA come from the germline V gene. Trimming stripped 2 bases from V and 2 bases from J, with 15 bases between. The CDR3 loop spans 16 amino acids.

The rearrangement uses TRBV6-1 and TRBJ1-3; no reliable D call. Germline loops: CDR1 MNHNS, CDR2 SASEGT. The CDR3 runs to 15 residues. Trimming took 5 bases from V and 0 from J, leaving 11 bases between them. The DNA for the CDR3 is TGTGCCAGCAGTCGGACTTACGACTCTGGAAACACCATATATTTT. This codes for CASSRTYDSGNTIYF.

The chain combines TRBV5-4 with TRBJ2-3, with D tentatively TRBD2 (6 bases). CDR1 is SGHNT, CDR2 YYREEE, per germline (reference sequence). V lost 0 bases and J lost 4, with 12 bases in between. The CDR3 loop spans 15 amino acids. The CDR3 sequence is CASSLVRGRPDTQYF. CDR3 DNA: TGTGCCAGCAGCTTGGTACGGGGGAGACCAGATACGCAGTATTTT.

This clone was detected only a few times. The chain is built from TRBV7-3 and TRBJ2-2; no clear D. This CDR3 is built from 15 residues. Trimming stripped 5 bases from V and 1 base from J, with 11 bases between. CDR1 is SGHTA and CDR2 is FQGTGA in the germline V gene. CDR3 sequence: CASSPSTLNTGELFF. DNA of the CDR3: TGTGCCAGCAGCCCCTCGACACTGAACACCGGGGAGCTGTTTTTT.

CDR3 amino acids: CASTPRTSYNEQFF. Written as DNA, the CDR3 is TGTGCCAGCACCCCCCGGACTAGCTACAATGAGCAGTTCTTC. The chain is built from TRBV5-6 and TRBJ2-1; TRBD2 agrees at 7 bases. The CDR3 runs 14 residues. Germline-derived CDR1 and CDR2 are SGHDT and YYEEEE. The V segment lost 6 bases and the J segment 3 bases; nucleotides outside the gene matches: 6.

The CDR3 loop reads CASSSTSRYNEQFF. CDR3 nucleotides: TGTGCCAGCAGTTCAACTAGTAGGTACAATGAGCAGTTCTTC. This rearrangement joins TRBV6-6 to TRBJ2-1; D might be TRBD2 (5 bases). Germline V CDR1 and CDR2: MNHNY, SVGAGI (reference sequence). This CDR3 spans 14 amino acids. V was shortened by 4 bases and J by 4 bases, with 11 bases between the two germline ends.